This TCR beta chain stems from a study of breast tumors, draining lymph nodes, adjacent tissues. There are 15 residues in the CDR3. V was shortened by 0 bases and J by 5 bases, with 13 bases between the two germline ends. CDR1 is LNHNV, CDR2 YYDKDF, per germline (reference sequence). TCRdb re-analysed the multiplex PCR reads in MiXCR, keeping a single row per CDR3 protein. The table has 190,000 or so distinct CDR3 sequences, around 29% seen once. The study, taken as a whole, reports: Compared with basal-like, luminal-like tumors shared significantly more repertoire with nontumor tissue. Most tumor T cells seemingly derive from lymph node, then expand in tumor. The lymph node origin of tumor T cells was framed as consistent with a hypothesis, not demonstrated. Tumor repertoires ranked between lymph nodes and nontumor tissue in diversity, with V and J gene preferences.

The table lists this clonotype with many counts. The target antigen is unknown. Samples came from axillary lymph nodes draining the breast cancer. Sequencing was performed on axillary lymph node tissue. This sequence originates from a female donor with breast cancer. Some clones in this sample may be carry-over from other donors' samples. The chain combines TRBV15 with TRBJ2-5; D ambiguous. Here the CDR3 reads CATSRDLYVAETQYF. In DNA form, the CDR3 reads TGTGCCACCAGCAGAGATCTATATGTCGCGGAGACCCAGTACTTC.